This TCR beta chain derives from a study of T cell responses to AZD1222 COVID-19 vaccine. As for the study in general: The analysis combined second doses at about 4 or about 12 weeks. Study-wide findings and caveats: Clonal diversity was possibly underestimated, and white British individuals and females predominated among donors. With dominance at 160-218 and 743-854, vaccine-associated CD4 TCRs spanned spike. Within unmutated variant regions lay the reported targets of nearly half of spike-specific TCRs.

Trimming removed 6 bases at V and 4 bases at J, with 10 bases between. The CDR3 is 13 residues long. In germline, CDR1 is SEHNR, CDR2 FQNEAQ (reference sequence). Sequenced by immunoSEQ multiplex PCR; TCRdb stores in-frame clones only, minus some. The sample has 95,000 to 150,000 clones, 87% seen once. Remarks on this clone: The target antigen is unknown.

This sample comprised peripheral blood, obtained on day 0 of AZD1222 vaccination. The rearrangement joins TRBV7-9 to TRBJ2-1; a weak D match, TRBD2 (7 bases). This receptor was taken from an adult in good health. CDR3 sequence: CASRAGQYNEQFF. CDR3 nucleotides: TGTGCCAGCAGAGCGGGACAATACAATGAGCAGTTCTTC.